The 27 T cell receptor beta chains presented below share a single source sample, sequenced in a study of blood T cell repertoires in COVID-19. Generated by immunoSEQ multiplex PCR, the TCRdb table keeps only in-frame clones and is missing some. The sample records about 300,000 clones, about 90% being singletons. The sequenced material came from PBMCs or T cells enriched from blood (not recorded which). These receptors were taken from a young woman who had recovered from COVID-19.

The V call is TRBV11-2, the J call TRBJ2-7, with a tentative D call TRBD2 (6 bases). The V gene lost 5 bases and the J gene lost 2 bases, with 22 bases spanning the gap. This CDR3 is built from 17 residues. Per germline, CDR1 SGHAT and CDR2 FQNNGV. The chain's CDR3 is CASSEAGRLGIPYEQYF. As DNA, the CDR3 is TGTGCCAGCAGCGAGGCGGGGAGGCTCGGTATCCCCTACGAGCAGTACTTC.

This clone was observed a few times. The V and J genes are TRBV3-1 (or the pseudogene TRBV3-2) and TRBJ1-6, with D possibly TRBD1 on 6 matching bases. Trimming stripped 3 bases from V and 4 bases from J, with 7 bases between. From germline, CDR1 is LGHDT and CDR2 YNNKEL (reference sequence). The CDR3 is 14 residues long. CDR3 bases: TGTGCCAGCAGCCACGGACAGTATAATTCACCCCTCCACTTT. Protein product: CASSHGQYNSPLHF.

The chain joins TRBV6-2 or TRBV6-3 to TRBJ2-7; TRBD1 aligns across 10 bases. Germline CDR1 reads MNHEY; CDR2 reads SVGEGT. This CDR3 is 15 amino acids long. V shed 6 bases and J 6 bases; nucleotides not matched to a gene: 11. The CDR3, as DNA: TGTGCCAGCAGCCCCTTGGACAGGGGGGTTGGCGAGCAGTACTTC. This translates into CASSPLDRGVGEQYF.

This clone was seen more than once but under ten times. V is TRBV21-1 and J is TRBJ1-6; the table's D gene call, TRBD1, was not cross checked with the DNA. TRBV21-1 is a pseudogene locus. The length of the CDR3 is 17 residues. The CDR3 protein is CASSKGQQGGLRSPLHF. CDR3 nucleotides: TGTGCCAGCAGCAAAGGGCAGCAGGGCGGTTTGAGATCACCCCTCCACTTT.

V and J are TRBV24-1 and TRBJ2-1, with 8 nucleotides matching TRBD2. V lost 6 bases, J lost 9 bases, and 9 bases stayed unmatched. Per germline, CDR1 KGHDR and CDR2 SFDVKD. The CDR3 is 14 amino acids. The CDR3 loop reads CATSRAGGGSEQFF. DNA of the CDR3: TGTGCCACCAGTCGGGCGGGGGGCGGTTCTGAGCAGTTCTTC.

CDR3: CASSRTTQGYEQYF. CDR3 bases: TGCGCCAGCAGCCGCACGACCCAGGGCTACGAGCAGTACTTC. The chain carries TRBV4-3 and TRBJ2-7, with a tentative D call TRBD1 (5 bases). V dropped 4 bases and J dropped 3 bases, with 13 bases sitting between them. Germline CDR1 is LGHNA and CDR2 is YSLEER. CDR3 length equals 14 residues.

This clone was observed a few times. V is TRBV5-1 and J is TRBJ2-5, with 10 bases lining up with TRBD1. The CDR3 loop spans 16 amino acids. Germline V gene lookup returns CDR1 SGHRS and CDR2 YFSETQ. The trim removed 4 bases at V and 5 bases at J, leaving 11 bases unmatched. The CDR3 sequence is CASSLTPGTGAETQYF. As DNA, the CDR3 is TGCGCCAGCAGCCTTACCCCCGGGACAGGGGCGGAGACCCAGTACTTC.

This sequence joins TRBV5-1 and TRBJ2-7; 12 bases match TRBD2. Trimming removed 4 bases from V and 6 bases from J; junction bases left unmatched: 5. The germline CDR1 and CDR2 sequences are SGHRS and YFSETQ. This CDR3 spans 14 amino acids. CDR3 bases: TGCGCCAGCAGCCCTAGACTAGCGGGGGCCGAGCAGTACTTC. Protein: CASSPRLAGAEQYF.

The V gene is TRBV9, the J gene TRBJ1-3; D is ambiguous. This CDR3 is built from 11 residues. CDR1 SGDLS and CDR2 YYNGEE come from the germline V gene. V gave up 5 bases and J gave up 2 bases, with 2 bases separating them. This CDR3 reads CASSTGNTIYF. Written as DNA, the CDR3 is TGTGCCAGCAGTACTGGAAACACCATATATTTT.

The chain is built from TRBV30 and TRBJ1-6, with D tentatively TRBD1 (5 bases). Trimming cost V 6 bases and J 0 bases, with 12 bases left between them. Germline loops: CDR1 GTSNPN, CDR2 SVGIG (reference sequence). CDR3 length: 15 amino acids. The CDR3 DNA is TGTGCCTGTTTTAGACAGAGCTCCTATAATTCACCCCTCCACTTT. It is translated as CACFRQSSYNSPLHF. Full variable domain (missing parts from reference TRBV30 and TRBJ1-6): SQTIHQWPATLVQPVGSPLSLECTVEGTSNPNLYWYRQAAGRGLQLLFYSVGIGQISSEVPQNLSASRPQDRQFILSSKKLLLSDSGFYLCACFRQSSYNSPLHFGNGTRLTVT.

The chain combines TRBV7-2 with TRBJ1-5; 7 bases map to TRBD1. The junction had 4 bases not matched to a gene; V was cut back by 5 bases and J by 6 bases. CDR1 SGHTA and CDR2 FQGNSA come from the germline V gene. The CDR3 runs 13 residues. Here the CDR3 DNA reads TGTGCCAGCAGCGCCCCAGGGGGTCAGCCCCAGCATTTT. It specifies CASSAPGGQPQHF.

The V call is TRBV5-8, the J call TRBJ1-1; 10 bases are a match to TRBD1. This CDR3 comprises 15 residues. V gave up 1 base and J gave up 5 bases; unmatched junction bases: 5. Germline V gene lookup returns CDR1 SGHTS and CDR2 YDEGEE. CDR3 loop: CASSLRRTGGTEAFF. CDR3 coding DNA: TGTGCCAGCAGCTTGCGCAGGACAGGGGGAACTGAAGCTTTCTTT.

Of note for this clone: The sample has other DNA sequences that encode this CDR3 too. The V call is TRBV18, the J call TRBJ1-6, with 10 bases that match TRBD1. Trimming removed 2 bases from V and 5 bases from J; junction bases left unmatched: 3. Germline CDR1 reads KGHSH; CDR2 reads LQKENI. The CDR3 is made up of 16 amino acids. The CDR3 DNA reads TGTGCCAGCTCACCAAGGACAGGGGGGGATAATTCACCCCTCCACTTT. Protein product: CASSPRTGGDNSPLHF.

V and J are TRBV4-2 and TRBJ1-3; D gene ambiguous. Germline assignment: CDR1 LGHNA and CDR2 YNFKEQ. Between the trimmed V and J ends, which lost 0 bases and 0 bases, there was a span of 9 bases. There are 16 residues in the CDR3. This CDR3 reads CASSQDSTASGNTIYF. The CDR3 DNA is TGTGCCAGCAGCCAAGATTCAACAGCCTCTGGAAACACCATATATTTT.

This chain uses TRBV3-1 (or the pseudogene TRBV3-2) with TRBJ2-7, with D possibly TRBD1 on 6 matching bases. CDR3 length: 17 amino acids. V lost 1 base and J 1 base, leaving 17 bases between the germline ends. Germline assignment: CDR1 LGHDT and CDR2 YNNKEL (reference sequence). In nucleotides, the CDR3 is TGTGCCAGCAGCCAAGGAGACAGGACCCAACCATCCTACGAGCAGTACTTC. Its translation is CASSQGDRTQPSYEQYF.

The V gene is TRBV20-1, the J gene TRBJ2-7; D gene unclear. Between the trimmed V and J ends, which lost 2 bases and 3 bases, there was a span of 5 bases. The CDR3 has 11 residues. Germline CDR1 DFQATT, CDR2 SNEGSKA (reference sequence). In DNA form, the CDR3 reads TGCAGTGCTAGACAGGACTACGAGCAGTACTTC. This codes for CSARQDYEQYF.

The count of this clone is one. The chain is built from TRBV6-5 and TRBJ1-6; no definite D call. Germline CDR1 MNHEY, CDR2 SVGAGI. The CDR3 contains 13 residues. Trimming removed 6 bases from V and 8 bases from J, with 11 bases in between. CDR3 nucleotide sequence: TGTGCCAGCAGCCAAAGTCGGGATTCACCCCTCCACTTT. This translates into CASSQSRDSPLHF.

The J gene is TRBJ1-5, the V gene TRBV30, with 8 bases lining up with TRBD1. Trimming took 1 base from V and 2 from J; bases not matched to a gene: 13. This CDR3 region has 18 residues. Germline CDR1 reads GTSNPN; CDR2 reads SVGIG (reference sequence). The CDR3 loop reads CAWSDLTGVGMGNQPQHF. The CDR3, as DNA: TGTGCCTGGAGTGACCTGACAGGGGTGGGAATGGGCAATCAGCCCCAGCATTTT.

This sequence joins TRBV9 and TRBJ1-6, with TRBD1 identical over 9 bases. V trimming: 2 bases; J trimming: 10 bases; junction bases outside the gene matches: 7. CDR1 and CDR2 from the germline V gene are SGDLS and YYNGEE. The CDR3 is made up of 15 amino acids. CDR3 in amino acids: CASSVGGTGNSPLHF. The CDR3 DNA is TGTGCCAGCAGCGTCGGGGGGACAGGGAACTCACCCCTCCACTTT.

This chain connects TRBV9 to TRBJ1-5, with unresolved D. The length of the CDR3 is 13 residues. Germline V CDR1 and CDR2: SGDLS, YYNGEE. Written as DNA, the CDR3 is TGTTGCCAGTGGGCCAAATATCCTCGGCCCCAGCATTTT. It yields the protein CCQWAKYPRPQHF.

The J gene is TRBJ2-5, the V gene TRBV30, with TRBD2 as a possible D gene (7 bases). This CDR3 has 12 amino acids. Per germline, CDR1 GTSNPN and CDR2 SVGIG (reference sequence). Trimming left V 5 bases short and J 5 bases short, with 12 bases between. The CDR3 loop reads CAWEGGLETQYF. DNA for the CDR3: TGTGCCTGGGAGGGGGGGCTGGAGACCCAGTACTTC.

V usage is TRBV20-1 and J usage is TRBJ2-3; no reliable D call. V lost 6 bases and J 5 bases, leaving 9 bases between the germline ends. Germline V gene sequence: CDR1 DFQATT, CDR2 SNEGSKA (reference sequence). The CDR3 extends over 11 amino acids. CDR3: CSASPGDTQYF. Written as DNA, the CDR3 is TGCAGTGCGTCACCCGGAGATACGCAGTATTTT.

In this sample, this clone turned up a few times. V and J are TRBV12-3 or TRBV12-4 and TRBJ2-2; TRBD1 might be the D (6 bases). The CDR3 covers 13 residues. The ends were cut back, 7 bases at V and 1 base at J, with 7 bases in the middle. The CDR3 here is CASNRVNTGELFF. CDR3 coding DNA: TGTGCCAGCAACAGGGTGAACACCGGGGAGCTGTTTTTT.

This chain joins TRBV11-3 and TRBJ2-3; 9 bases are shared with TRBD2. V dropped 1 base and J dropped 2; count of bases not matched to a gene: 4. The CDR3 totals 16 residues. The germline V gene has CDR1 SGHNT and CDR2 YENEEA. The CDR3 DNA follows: TGTGCCAGCAGCTTAGGGAGCGGGGGGATCACAGATACGCAGTATTTT. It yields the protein CASSLGSGGITDTQYF.

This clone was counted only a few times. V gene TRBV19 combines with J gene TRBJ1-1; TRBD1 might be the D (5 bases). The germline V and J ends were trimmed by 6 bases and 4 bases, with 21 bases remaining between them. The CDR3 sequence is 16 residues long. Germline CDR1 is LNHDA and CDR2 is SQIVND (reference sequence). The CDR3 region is CASRNEGAGRSTEAFF. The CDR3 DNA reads TGTGCCAGTAGAAACGAAGGGGCAGGGAGGAGCACTGAAGCTTTCTTT.

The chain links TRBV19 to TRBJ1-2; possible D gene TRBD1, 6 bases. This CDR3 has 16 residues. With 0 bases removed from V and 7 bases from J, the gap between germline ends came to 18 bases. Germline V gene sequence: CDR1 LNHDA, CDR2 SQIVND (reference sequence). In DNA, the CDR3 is TGTGCCAGTAGTATAGAGGGGACACTGGCGTTGGGTGGCTACACCTTC. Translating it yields CASSIEGTLALGGYTF.

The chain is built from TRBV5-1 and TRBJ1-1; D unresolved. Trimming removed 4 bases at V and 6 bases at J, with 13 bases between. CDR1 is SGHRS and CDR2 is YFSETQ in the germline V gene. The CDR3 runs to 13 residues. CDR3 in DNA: TGCGCCAGCAGCCCCGAGGGTTTCTCTGAAGCTTTCTTT. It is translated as CASSPEGFSEAFF.